This T cell receptor beta chain was recorded in a study of blood T cell repertoires in COVID-19. Libraries were prepared by immunoSEQ multiplex PCR; TCRdb keeps only in-frame clonotypes and omits some of them. The sample consists of roughly 220,000 clones, around 84% of them appearing once. Germline V gives CDR1 SGHRS, CDR2 YFSETQ. This CDR3 comprises 12 residues. V was pared by 6 bases and J by 1 base, with 7 bases between. This TCR came from a man aged 30-40 years with active or convalescent COVID-19. The V and J genes are TRBV5-1 and TRBJ1-1; D unclear. Specimen: peripheral blood. The CDR3 DNA sequence: TGCGCCAGCAACGGAGGGAACACTGAAGCTTTCTTT. Translating gives CASNGGNTEAFF.